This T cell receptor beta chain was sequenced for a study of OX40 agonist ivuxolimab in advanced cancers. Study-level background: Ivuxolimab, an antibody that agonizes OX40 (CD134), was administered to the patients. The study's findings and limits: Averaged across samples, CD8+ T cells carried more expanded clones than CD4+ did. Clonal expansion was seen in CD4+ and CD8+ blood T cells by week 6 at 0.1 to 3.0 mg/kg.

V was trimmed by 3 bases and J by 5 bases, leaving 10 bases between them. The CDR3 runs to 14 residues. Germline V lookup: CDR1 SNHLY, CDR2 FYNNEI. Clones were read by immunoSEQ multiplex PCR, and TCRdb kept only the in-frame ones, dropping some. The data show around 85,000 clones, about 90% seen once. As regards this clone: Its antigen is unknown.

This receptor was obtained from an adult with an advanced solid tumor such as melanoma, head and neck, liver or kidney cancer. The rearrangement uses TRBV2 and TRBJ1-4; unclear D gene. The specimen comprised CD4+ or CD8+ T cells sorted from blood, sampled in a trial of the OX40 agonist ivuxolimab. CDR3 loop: CASSDPGWNEKLFF. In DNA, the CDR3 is TGTGCCAGCAGTGACCCTGGGTGGAATGAAAAACTGTTTTTT.